The clone carrying this T cell receptor beta chain was counted a few times. Its target is not known. The CDR3 covers 15 residues. Trimming removed 4 bases from V and 2 bases from J; junction bases left unmatched: 8. Looked up from germline, CDR1 is SGHNT and CDR2 is YYREEE (reference sequence). The data were obtained in a study of cytomegalovirus exposure and HLA in healthy donors. Study results and limitations: An analysis done earlier found most TCR beta V segments productive about 87% or about 30% of the time.

The PCR contained 60 Vbeta and 13 Jbeta primers. Profiling relied on immunoSEQ multiplex PCR, and the TCRdb table lists in-frame clones only, not all of them. The data hold around 140,000 clones, with around four fifths observed a single time. The chain couples TRBV5-4 to TRBJ2-5, with 7 bases matching TRBD1. The TCR originated in a woman between 35 and 50 years old in good health and CMV-seronegative. The sequenced sample consisted of PBMCs. The CDR3 sequence is CASSPPGTEQETQYF. CDR3 sequence (DNA): TGTGCCAGCAGCCCCCCGGGGACAGAACAAGAGACCCAGTACTTC.